A selection of T cell receptor beta chains follows, all from one sample in a study of cytomegalovirus exposure and HLA in healthy donors. The table came from immunoSEQ multiplex PCR; TCRdb's copy has only in-frame clones and leaves some out. Of around 130,000 clones in the sample, about 82% were seen once. The sequencing sample was made of PBMCs. The source of these receptors is a boy aged 5-17 years in good health and CMV-seronegative. Each CDR3 is given without its conserved first and last residue. The D gene is left open where the match is weak. Expanded clones get a size class; other rows say once, few or many, or leave the size out.

CDR3aa,v_gene,j_gene,d_gene,abundance
ASSAGSTYEQY,TRBV7-9,TRBJ2-7,NA,NA
ASSEAFQALSYNEQF,TRBV2,TRBJ2-1,NA,NA
ASSEGKAGVRSGANVLT,TRBV4-3,TRBJ2-6,TRBD2,NA
ASSPVGGRGTGIELF,TRBV5-4,TRBJ2-2,NA,NA
ASSDSTDKGPTPYEQY,TRBV25-1,TRBJ2-7,NA,NA
ASSPTPQSSSYNEQF,TRBV5-1,TRBJ2-1,NA,NA
SALTGGEQF,TRBV20-1,TRBJ2-1,NA,NA
ASSIQKPPPQH,TRBV19,TRBJ1-5,NA,NA
ASTSAAARSYNEQF,TRBV6-4,TRBJ2-1,NA,NA
ASSFGGINYGYT,TRBV7-9,TRBJ1-2,NA,NA
ASSLKPSCEEFSGNTIY,TRBV11-2,TRBJ1-3,NA,few
ASSRTSGKVIY,TRBV19,TRBJ1-3,NA,NA
ASSLSGSNSPLH,TRBV27,TRBJ1-6,NA,NA
ASSWSFNEKLF,TRBV27,TRBJ1-4,NA,NA
ASSQERGSYGYT,TRBV4-3,TRBJ1-2,NA,NA
ASSGGPTGANVLT,TRBV2,TRBJ2-6,NA,NA
SVEGRQGRSEKLF,TRBV29-1,TRBJ1-4,TRBD1,NA
ASSQGLARDQETQY,TRBV9,TRBJ2-5,TRBD2,NA
ASSPRSGTAGELF,TRBV5-1,TRBJ2-2,TRBD2,NA
ASISSRERVEQF,TRBV28,TRBJ2-1,NA,NA
ASSPTAGGEYGYT,TRBV6-1,TRBJ1-2,TRBD1,few
ASSQDLTGAAYEQY,TRBV4-3,TRBJ2-7,TRBD1,NA
ASRLILTDTQY,TRBV6-1,TRBJ2-3,NA,once
AWTHSSYEQY,TRBV30,TRBJ2-7,NA,few
ASSELAGSTDTQY,TRBV6-4,TRBJ2-3,TRBD2,NA
ASTRTVRNSPLH,TRBV6-5,TRBJ1-6,NA,NA